This is a list of T cell receptor beta chains from one sample in a study of T cell changes during pregnancy in multiple sclerosis. Profiling relied on immunoSEQ multiplex PCR, and the TCRdb table lists in-frame clones only, not all of them. The sample shows roughly 15,000 clones, 86% of them seen only once. Sequencing used CD8+ T cells from peripheral blood mononuclear cells, obtained in the first trimester of pregnancy. The receptors were sampled from a female donor with multiple sclerosis, enrolled in a pregnancy study. Both conserved end residues are part of each CDR3. D genes are given only for firm matches. Only part of the rows carry a size: once, few, many, or a class if the clone is expanded.

clone size	CDR3 length	V gene	D gene	J gene	CDR3 DNA	CDR3 protein
NA	14	TRBV5-1	TRBD1	TRBJ1-1	TGCGCCAGCAGACCCGACAGGGGAGGAGCTGAAGCTTTCTTT	CASRPDRGGAEAFF
once	15	TRBV27	TRBD1	TRBJ1-1	TGTGCCAGCAGTTTCCAATACAGGGGAGACACTGAAGCTTTCTTT	CASSFQYRGDTEAFF
NA	15	TRBV28	NA	TRBJ1-2	TGTGCCAGCAGTCTTCCACAGAGCCCTGATCAGGGCTACACCTTC	CASSLPQSPDQGYTF
NA	16	TRBV18	NA	TRBJ1-3	TGTGCCAGCTCACCTAACAGGGTTCACTCTGGAAACACCATATATTTT	CASSPNRVHSGNTIYF
NA	16	TRBV10-1	TRBD2	TRBJ2-1	TGCGCCAGCAGTGAGTTGTTGGGAGCGGGACACAATGAGCAGTTCTTC	CASSELLGAGHNEQFF
once	16	TRBV7-9	TRBD2	TRBJ2-1	TGTGCCAGCAGCCGCCCGGGACTAGCGGGAGTTAATGAGCAGTTCTTC	CASSRPGLAGVNEQFF
NA	13	TRBV29-1	NA	TRBJ1-1	TGCAGCGTGGAGGACTCCGAGAACACTGAAGCTTTCTTT	CSVEDSENTEAFF
NA	14	TRBV10-1	TRBD1	TRBJ1-1	TGCGCCAGCAGTGAGTCGGGGACAGCCACTGAAGCTTTCTTT	CASSESGTATEAFF
NA	17	TRBV7-9	TRBD2	TRBJ2-5	TGTGCCAGCAGCTTAGTTCTTAGCGGGGGGGCCACGAAGACCCAGTACTTC	CASSLVLSGGATKTQYF
NA	17	TRBV5-1	TRBD1	TRBJ2-7	TGCGCCAGCAGTTCGCCACGAATGGACAGGACGAATTACGAGCAGTACTTC	CASSSPRMDRTNYEQYF
NA	13	TRBV6-1	NA	TRBJ1-5	TGTGCCAGCAGGGCGGGACGGGGGGAGCCCCAGCATTTT	CASRAGRGEPQHF
once	14	TRBV6-1	NA	TRBJ2-7	TGTGCCAGCAGTGAACTTGGACACAACTACGAGCAGTACTTC	CASSELGHNYEQYF
NA	12	TRBV29-1	NA	TRBJ2-5	TGCAGCGTTGAAGTCCTACAAGAGACCCAGTACTTC	CSVEVLQETQYF
NA	14	TRBV7-9	NA	TRBJ2-5	TGTGCCAGCAGCTTAGTGGACAACCAAGAGACCCAGTACTTC	CASSLVDNQETQYF
NA	13	TRBV7-8	NA	TRBJ2-1	TGTGCCAGCAGCTCGTCCGGGAACAATGAGCAGTTCTTC	CASSSSGNNEQFF
NA	14	TRBV9	NA	TRBJ2-2	TGTGCCAGCAGCACTCAGTCGGGCACCGGGGAGCTGTTTTTT	CASSTQSGTGELFF
few	16	TRBV21-1	NA	TRBJ2-3	TGTGCCAGCAGCAAGGGAGCGGGAGGGCCGCGGGATACGCAGTATTTT	CASSKGAGGPRDTQYF
once	15	TRBV5-6	NA	TRBJ2-2	TGTGCCAGCAGCTTGGGTGACAGTTATACCGGGGAGCTGTTTTTT	CASSLGDSYTGELFF
NA	14	TRBV7-9	TRBD1	TRBJ1-5	TGTGCCAGCAGCAGGGACAGGGATAATCAGCCCCAGCATTTT	CASSRDRDNQPQHF
NA	17	TRBV28	NA	TRBJ2-2	TGTGCCAGCAGTTGGCTACTGGACTCCACGAACACCGGGGAGCTGTTTTTT	CASSWLLDSTNTGELFF
NA	17	TRBV27	NA	TRBJ2-1	TGTGCCAGCAGTTTATACTGGAGCGGTCCCGGGGACAATGAGCAGTTCTTC	CASSLYWSGPGDNEQFF
NA	16	TRBV5-1	TRBD2	TRBJ2-1	TGCGCCAGCAGCTTGGGACTAGCGGGGCCGTACAATGAGCAGTTCTTC	CASSLGLAGPYNEQFF
NA	14	TRBV7-3	NA	TRBJ2-2	TGTGCCAGCAGCTCCCGGTCCGGGGGCGGGGAGCTGTTTTTT	CASSSRSGGGELFF
NA	15	TRBV19	TRBD1	TRBJ1-4	TGTGCCAGTAGTGTACAGGGGGCGCGGAGTGAAAAACTGTTTTTT	CASSVQGARSEKLFF
once	17	TRBV19	NA	TRBJ2-3	TGTGCCAGTAGTATAGATCACGCAGGATCCTACACAGATACGCAGTATTTT	CASSIDHAGSYTDTQYF
once	13	TRBV18	NA	TRBJ2-5	TGTGCCAGCTCCGGACTATCCAGAGAGACCCAGTACTTC	CASSGLSRETQYF
NA	15	TRBV7-8	TRBD2	TRBJ2-1	TGTGCCAGCAGCTTAGCGGCGGGAGGGAGGCGTGAGCAGTTCTTC	CASSLAAGGRREQFF
NA	13	TRBV29-1	NA	TRBJ2-7	TGCAGCGTTGGGTCCGGGGGAACGGACGAGCAGTACTTC	CSVGSGGTDEQYF
once	13	TRBV29-1	NA	TRBJ2-5	TGCAGCGTTGGCCCCGACAGGTCGGAGACCCAGTACTTC	CSVGPDRSETQYF
NA	13	TRBV6-1	TRBD1	TRBJ2-7	TGTGCCAGCAGTCGGGACAGTTTCTACGAGCAGTACTTC	CASSRDSFYEQYF
NA	16	TRBV7-9	TRBD2	TRBJ2-3	TGTGCCAGCAGCTTGGGGACTAGCGGGCGCACAGATACGCAGTATTTT	CASSLGTSGRTDTQYF
NA	14	TRBV27	NA	TRBJ1-5	TGTGCCAGCAGTTTATCGGCGGGTGGCCAGCCCCAGCATTTT	CASSLSAGGQPQHF
NA	13	TRBV6-5	NA	TRBJ1-6	TGTGCCAGCAGTAGACCTCGGGGTTCACCCCTCCACTTT	CASSRPRGSPLHF
NA	14	TRBV13	NA	TRBJ2-5	TGTGCCAGCAGCCCGGGGCAGGGGCTCGGGACCCAGTACTTC	CASSPGQGLGTQYF
NA	14	TRBV4-2	NA	TRBJ1-2	TGTGCCAGCAGCCCAGAGCGGGGGGGCTATGGCTACACCTTC	CASSPERGGYGYTF
once	14	TRBV27	TRBD1	TRBJ2-7	TGTGCCAGCAGTACGACAGGGAAGCCTTACGAGCAGTACTTC	CASSTTGKPYEQYF
NA	17	TRBV19	TRBD1	TRBJ2-3	TGTGCCAGTAGTCCCAGACTTCGCGGGGGACAGGGAGATACGCAGTATTTT	CASSPRLRGGQGDTQYF
NA	14	TRBV5-6	NA	TRBJ1-2	TGTGCCAGCAGCTTGGGGGCAGGGATCTATGGCTACACCTTC	CASSLGAGIYGYTF
NA	15	TRBV6-1	NA	TRBJ1-2	TGTGCCAGCAGTGAATGGGGGTGGAGGGACTATGGCTACACCTTC	CASSEWGWRDYGYTF
NA	12	TRBV9	NA	TRBJ2-5	TGTGCCAGCAGCGTAGATAAGGAGGCCCAGTACTTC	CASSVDKEAQYF
NA	16	TRBV4-1	TRBD2	TRBJ2-2	TGCGCCAGCAGCCCAAAAGCGGGGCAGAACACCGGGGAGCTGTTTTTT	CASSPKAGQNTGELFF
NA	13	TRBV7-9	NA	TRBJ1-5	TGTGCCAGCAGCTTAGGGGGGCCCGACAGTCAGCATTTT	CASSLGGPDSQHF